The present entry profiles one T cell receptor (beta chain) with its context. The CDR3 runs to 13 residues. Trimming stripped 3 bases from V and 2 bases from J, with 7 bases between. Germline V gives CDR1 KGHSH, CDR2 LQKENI. These data belong to a study of blood T cell repertoires in COVID-19. Ages ranged from roughly 18 to 95 years, with residence in fewer than 25 US areas. Here immunoSEQ multiplex PCR was the method, and the copy in TCRdb shows in-frame clones only, minus some. This sample has roughly 270,000 clones, with about 85% found just once. J is TRBJ1-2 and V is TRBV18, with D possibly matching TRBD1 (6 bases). The sequenced material came from PBMCs or T cells enriched from blood (not recorded which). The sequence derives from a woman between 45 and 60 years old who had recovered from COVID-19. CDR3 sequence reads: CASSPGTNYGYTF. The CDR3 DNA reads as TGTGCCAGCTCACCGGGGACAAACTATGGCTACACCTTC.